This section outlines one T cell receptor beta chain sequence together with its context. V lost 6 bases and J lost 2; bases outside the gene matches: 7. Germline assignment: CDR1 MNHNY and CDR2 SVGAGI (reference sequence). The CDR3 loop spans 15 amino acids. This record belongs to a study of blood T cell repertoires in COVID-19. Study-wide context: The samples span acute and convalescent COVID-19 from the United States, Italy and Spain. T cells, B-cell-depleted T cells, or PBMCs supplied cDNA or gDNA.

Original data processing: Estimated nucleated cell counts came from reference gene primer amplification. TCRdb's table, derived via immunoSEQ multiplex PCR, lists solely in-frame clones and lacks some. Clone size and V and J calls were adopted from that table, with D and trimming inferred from the DNA. The sample has fewer than 100,000 clones; roughly four fifths are singletons. The chain has TRBV6-6 and TRBJ1-5, with TRBD1 matching 7 bases. This TCR derives from a human donor in a cohort sampled during active COVID-19. Material for sequencing was peripheral blood. CDR3 sequence reads: CASSPRQGGNQPQHF. The CDR3 bases are TGTGCCAGCAGCCCACGACAGGGTGGCAATCAGCCCCAGCATTTT.